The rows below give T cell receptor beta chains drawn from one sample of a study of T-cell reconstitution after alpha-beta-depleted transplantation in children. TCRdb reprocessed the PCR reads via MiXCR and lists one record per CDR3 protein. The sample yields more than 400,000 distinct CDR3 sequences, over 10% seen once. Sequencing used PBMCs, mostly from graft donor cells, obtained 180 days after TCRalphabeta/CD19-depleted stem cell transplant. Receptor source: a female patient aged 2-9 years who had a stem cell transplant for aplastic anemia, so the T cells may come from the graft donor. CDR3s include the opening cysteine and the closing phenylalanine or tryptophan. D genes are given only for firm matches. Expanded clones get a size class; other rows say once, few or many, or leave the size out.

CASTMGMGETQYF	TGTGCCAGCACCATGGGGATGGGGGAGACCCAGTACTTC	TRBV28	few	NA	TRBJ2-5	13
CATRQQGETQYF	TGTGCCACTCGACAGCAGGGGGAGACCCAGTACTTC	TRBV11-1	few	NA	TRBJ2-5	12
CASSLTSGSQQYF	TGTGCCAGCAGTTTGACTAGCGGGAGTCAGCAGTATTTT	TRBV27	NA	TRBD2	TRBJ2-3	13
CASSQDQGNSYEQYF	TGCGCCAGCAGCCAAGATCAAGGGAACTCCTACGAGCAGTACTTC	TRBV4-3	few	NA	TRBJ2-7	15
CAWQLAGNPTDTQYF	TGTGCCTGGCAGTTAGCGGGGAATCCCACAGATACGCAGTATTTT	TRBV30	NA	TRBD2	TRBJ2-3	15
CATSSSGRPRETQYF	TGTGCCACCAGCAGTAGCGGGAGGCCGAGAGAGACCCAGTACTTC	TRBV15	few	TRBD2	TRBJ2-5	15
CASSVEMNTGELFF	TGTGCCAGCAGCGTAGAGATGAACACCGGGGAGCTGTTTTTT	TRBV9	few	NA	TRBJ2-2	14
CASSGTGPWGETQYF	TGTGCCAGCAGTGGGACAGGCCCGTGGGGGGAGACCCAGTACTTC	TRBV25-1	few	TRBD1	TRBJ2-5	15
CASSLAGSSTGELFF	TGTGCCAGCAGCTTAGCCGGGAGTTCCACCGGGGAGCTGTTTTTT	TRBV7-6	once	NA	TRBJ2-2	15
CASSPTHSGPSYEQYF	TGTGCCAGCAGCCCCACACATAGCGGTCCCTCCTACGAGCAGTACTTC	TRBV7-2	NA	NA	TRBJ2-7	16
CASSLYLAGGTHYEQFF	TGTGCCAGCAGCTTATATCTAGCGGGAGGAACCCACTATGAGCAGTTCTTC	TRBV7-8	NA	TRBD2	TRBJ2-1	17
CASSQDPWTPYSTDTQYF	TGCGCCAGCAGCCAGGACCCTTGGACACCATATAGCACAGATACGCAGTATTTT	TRBV4-1	few	NA	TRBJ2-3	18
CASSPLMGPDPSTDTQYF	TGTGCCAGCAGCCCCCTGATGGGCCCTGATCCTAGCACAGATACGCAGTATTTT	TRBV4-2	NA	NA	TRBJ2-3	18
CASADGLAKNIQYF	TGTGCCAGCGCAGATGGACTAGCCAAAAACATTCAGTACTTC	TRBV13	many	NA	TRBJ2-4	14
CASSYSSGRPWAGGYTF	TGTGCCAGCAGTTACTCGTCTGGCAGGCCTTGGGCTGGTGGCTACACCTTC	TRBV6-5	few	NA	TRBJ1-2	17
CSVPRAGGRYGYTF	TGCAGCGTACCAAGGGCGGGGGGACGCTATGGCTACACCTTC	TRBV29-1	NA	NA	TRBJ1-2	14
CASSLIFGEEQYF	TGCGCCAGCAGCCTTATATTCGGAGAGGAGCAGTACTTC	TRBV5-1	NA	NA	TRBJ2-7	13
CSASRDRANEQFF	TGCAGTGCTAGCAGGGACAGGGCCAATGAGCAGTTCTTC	TRBV20-1	few	TRBD1	TRBJ2-1	13
CAISRGPPYEQYF	TGTGCCATCAGCAGGGGACCCCCCTACGAGCAGTACTTC	TRBV10-3	few	NA	TRBJ2-7	13
CASSDGPAEPEQFF	TGTGCCAGCAGCGACGGACCCGCGGAACCCGAGCAGTTCTTC	TRBV6-6	many	NA	TRBJ2-1	14
CASSPRQGAVSPEAFF	TGTGCCAGCAGCCCAAGACAGGGGGCGGTCTCCCCTGAAGCTTTCTTT	TRBV11-2	NA	TRBD1	TRBJ1-1	16
CASSQDLGRQVNEQFF	TGCGCCAGCAGCCAAGATCTCGGAAGACAGGTCAATGAGCAGTTCTTC	TRBV4-3	NA	NA	TRBJ2-1	16
CASSRQGALEQFF	TGCGCCAGCAGCAGACAGGGGGCTCTTGAGCAGTTCTTC	TRBV4-3	few	TRBD1	TRBJ2-1	13
CSARGTTNEQFF	TGCAGTGCTAGAGGTACCACTAATGAGCAGTTCTTC	TRBV20-1	few	NA	TRBJ2-1	12
CASSQERVRHHSYNEQFF	TGCGCCAGCAGCCAAGAACGGGTGAGGCACCACTCCTACAATGAGCAGTTCTTC	TRBV4-3	few	NA	TRBJ2-1	18
CASSLRGSSSYEQYF	TGTGCCAGCAGCCTGCGGGGCTCCAGCTCCTACGAGCAGTACTTC	TRBV28	NA	NA	TRBJ2-7	15
CASSLPWAGVKDTQYF	TGTGCCAGCAGCTTACCGTGGGCGGGAGTCAAGGATACGCAGTATTTT	TRBV5-6	few	TRBD2	TRBJ2-3	16
CSASEGLYEQYF	TGCAGTGCCTCAGAAGGGCTCTACGAGCAGTACTTC	TRBV20-1	few	NA	TRBJ2-7	12
CASSRGWDREETQYF	TGTGCCAGCAGTCGAGGGTGGGACAGGGAAGAGACCCAGTACTTC	TRBV7-9	few	TRBD1	TRBJ2-5	15
CASKPGITEAFF	TGTGCCAGCAAACCGGGGATCACTGAAGCTTTCTTT	TRBV6-2/TRBV6-3	NA	NA	TRBJ1-1	12
CASSLDGTGGQDGYTF	TGTGCCAGCAGTTTAGATGGGACAGGGGGCCAGGATGGCTACACCTTC	TRBV28	few	TRBD1	TRBJ1-2	16
CASSLSASSGANVLTF	TGTGCCAGCAGCTTAAGCGCTTCGTCTGGGGCCAACGTCCTGACTTTC	TRBV7-3	NA	NA	TRBJ2-6	16
CASSARDINTEAFF	TGTGCCAGCAGTGCTCGGGACATCAACACTGAAGCTTTCTTT	TRBV12-3/TRBV12-4	few	NA	TRBJ1-1	14
CSASGQGPRGYTF	TGCAGTGCTAGCGGACAGGGGCCAAGGGGCTACACCTTC	TRBV20-1	many	TRBD1	TRBJ1-2	13
CSARDRVQDEQYF	TGCAGTGCTAGAGACAGGGTTCAGGACGAGCAGTACTTC	TRBV20-1	NA	NA	TRBJ2-7	13
CASSIPSGNYNEQFF	TGTGCCAGTAGTATCCCCAGCGGGAACTACAATGAGCAGTTCTTC	TRBV19	few	TRBD2	TRBJ2-1	15
CASSRTILNEQFF	TGTGCCAGCAGCCGTACTATCCTCAATGAGCAGTTCTTC	TRBV13	NA	NA	TRBJ2-1	13
CASSYNPGGATYEKLFF	TGTGCCAGCAGCTACAATCCGGGGGGGGCAACGTATGAAAAACTGTTTTTT	TRBV7-9	many	NA	TRBJ1-4	17
CAISESGGSAYNEQFF	TGTGCCATCAGTGAGTCCGGTGGGTCGGCCTACAATGAGCAGTTCTTC	TRBV10-3	few	NA	TRBJ2-1	16
CASSNPQRRDETQYF	TGTGCCAGCAGCAACCCCCAGCGGAGGGATGAGACCCAGTACTTC	TRBV7-9	NA	NA	TRBJ2-5	15
CSVEDQFRGQETQYF	TGCAGCGTTGAAGATCAGTTTAGGGGGCAAGAGACCCAGTACTTC	TRBV29-1	many	NA	TRBJ2-5	15
CSVGRQGGGKLFF	TGCAGCGTTGGCCGGCAGGGCGGAGGAAAACTGTTTTTT	TRBV29-1	few	NA	TRBJ1-4	13
CSAPAGEVYNEQFF	TGCAGTGCTCCCGCGGGGGAGGTTTACAATGAGCAGTTCTTC	TRBV20-1	NA	TRBD2	TRBJ2-1	14
CASSFGATGELFF	TGTGCTAGCAGCTTCGGCGCCACCGGGGAGCTGTTTTTT	TRBV7-3	NA	NA	TRBJ2-2	13
CSVGTDLKTQYF	TGCAGCGTGGGGACAGACCTAAAGACCCAGTACTTC	TRBV29-1	NA	TRBD1	TRBJ2-5	12
CASSLTFSDGYTF	TGTGCCAGCAGTTTAACATTCTCTGATGGCTACACCTTC	TRBV27	NA	NA	TRBJ1-2	13
CSALGEGAQGYTF	TGCAGTGCCCTGGGTGAGGGGGCGCAGGGCTACACCTTC	TRBV20-1	many	TRBD1	TRBJ1-2	13
CASSLGTAVGQHF	TGTGCCAGCAGCTTAGGGACGGCCGTGGGGCAGCATTTT	TRBV7-2	few	NA	TRBJ1-5	13
CSARDDGRGYNEQFF	TGCAGTGCTAGAGATGACGGGAGAGGCTACAATGAGCAGTTCTTC	TRBV20-1	NA	NA	TRBJ2-1	15
CASSDPSRNTDTQYF	TGTGCCAGCAGCGACCCCTCCCGGAACACAGATACGCAGTATTTT	TRBV9	few	NA	TRBJ2-3	15
CASTTISQPQHF	TGTGCCAGCACCACGATCTCTCAGCCCCAGCATTTT	TRBV12-3/TRBV12-4	NA	NA	TRBJ1-5	12
CASSFQWDTQYF	TGTGCCAGCAGTTTCCAGTGGGATACGCAGTATTTT	TRBV28	many	NA	TRBJ2-3	12
CASSQDQPQPQHF	TGTGCCAGCAGCCAAGATCAACCCCAGCCCCAGCATTTT	TRBV4-2	few	NA	TRBJ1-5	13
CASSFLAVQETQYF	TGTGCCAGCAGTTTTTTGGCGGTCCAAGAGACCCAGTACTTC	TRBV12-3/TRBV12-4	many	NA	TRBJ2-5	14
CASSERNQPQHF	TGTGCCAGCAGTGAAAGGAATCAGCCCCAGCATTTT	TRBV6-1	NA	NA	TRBJ1-5	12